These 16 T cell receptor beta chains were sequenced from one sample in a study of blood T cell repertoires in COVID-19. The repertoire was sequenced with immunoSEQ multiplex PCR; TCRdb's copy has only in-frame clones and lacks some. The table lists approximately 230,000 clones, approximately 84% of them singletons. The sequenced sample consisted of PBMCs or T cells enriched from blood (not recorded which). Receptors were obtained from a man in his forties who had recovered from COVID-19.

The chain employs TRBV24-1 and TRBJ2-3; TRBD1 might be the D (5 bases). V lost 5 bases and J lost 0, with 5 bases in between. From germline, CDR1 is KGHDR and CDR2 SFDVKD. The CDR3 loop spans 13 amino acids. The CDR3 sequence: CATSAGSTDTQYF. The CDR3 DNA reads as TGTGCCACCAGTGCAGGGAGCACAGATACGCAGTATTTT.

This clone occurred a few times. J is TRBJ1-6 and V is TRBV28; 8 positions match TRBD1. This CDR3 spans 15 amino acids. Trimming cost V 4 bases and J 10 bases; bases outside gene matches: 9. Germline lookup yields CDR1 MDHEN and CDR2 SYDVKM. Here the CDR3 reads CASSSILRGRSPLHF. The DNA for the CDR3 is TGTGCCAGCAGTTCAATCCTCAGGGGGCGATCACCCCTCCACTTT.

The V call is TRBV6-2 or TRBV6-3, the J call TRBJ1-1; tentatively, D is TRBD1 (5 bases). Trimming stripped 2 bases from V and 6 bases from J, with 13 bases between. The CDR3 is 14 residues long. Germline V gives CDR1 MNHEY, CDR2 SVGEGT. CDR3 nucleotide sequence: TGTGCCAGCAGTTACGGGGGAACGGGGGCTGAAGCTTTCTTT. This sequence encodes CASSYGGTGAEAFF.

J is TRBJ2-2 and V is TRBV7-2, with 9 bases lining up with TRBD2. Losses at the gene ends were 5 bases for V and 0 bases for J; bases not matched to a gene: 4. The CDR3 is made up of 16 amino acids. From germline, CDR1 is SGHTA and CDR2 FQGNSA. The CDR3 bases are TGTGCCAGCAGCACCAGACTAGCGGCGAACACCGGGGAGCTGTTTTTT. Residues: CASSTRLAANTGELFF.

The rearrangement uses TRBV27 and TRBJ1-2, with 10 positions matching TRBD1. V lost 10 bases to trimming and J lost 4 bases; unmatched junction nucleotides: 3. The germline V gene has CDR1 MNHEY and CDR2 SMNVEV (reference sequence). CDR3 size: 12 residues. The CDR3, as DNA: TGTGCCACTGGGGACAGGGGCTATGGCTACACCTTC. Translation gives CATGDRGYGYTF.

Here the CDR3 DNA reads TGTGCCAGCAGTTACGTCGACAGCTATGGCTACACCTTC. Amino acid sequence: CASSYVDSYGYTF. The V call is TRBV6-5, the J call TRBJ1-2, with TRBD1 as a possible D gene (5 bases). The CDR3 totals 13 residues. Trimming pared 2 bases from V and 4 bases from J, leaving 8 bases between. Germline lookup yields CDR1 MNHEY and CDR2 SVGAGI.

The genes are TRBV2 and TRBJ2-7, with 8 bases identical to TRBD1. Per germline, CDR1 SNHLY and CDR2 FYNNEI. The CDR3 is 15 residues long. V lost 5 bases to trimming and J lost 1 base; unmatched junction nucleotides: 7. CDR3 bases: TGTGCCAGCAGTCAACCAAGACAGGGGTCCTACGAGCAGTACTTC. Protein product: CASSQPRQGSYEQYF.

This chain links TRBV27 with TRBJ2-3, with 7 bases fitting TRBD2. Germline lookup yields CDR1 MNHEY and CDR2 SMNVEV (reference sequence). V was clipped by 7 bases and J by 7 bases; unmatched bases: 11. This CDR3 has 14 amino acids. CDR3 sequence (DNA): TGTGCCAGCAAAATAATAGCGGGCACCCATACGCAGTATTTT. This encodes CASKIIAGTHTQYF.

V usage is TRBV28 and J usage is TRBJ2-7, with D tentatively TRBD1 (7 bases). The CDR3 runs 17 residues. V dropped 4 bases and J dropped 7 bases, with 26 bases sitting between them. Germline loops: CDR1 MDHEN, CDR2 SYDVKM. DNA of the CDR3: TGTGCCAGCAGTTCTTTGGGGGGACAGCAACACATCAAGGAGCAGTACTTC. This encodes CASSSLGGQQHIKEQYF.

Only one count was recorded for this clone. The V and J genes are TRBV6-5 and TRBJ1-6; D uncertain. The CDR3 contains 12 residues. V lost 3 bases, J lost 7 bases, and 4 bases lay in between. In germline, CDR1 is MNHEY, CDR2 SVGAGI. For the CDR3, the DNA is TGTGCCAGCAGTTATATCAATTCACCCCTCCACTTT. Translating gives CASSYINSPLHF.

The chain couples TRBV5-1 to TRBJ1-5; 7 bases are shared with TRBD1. The CDR3 contains 14 residues. Per the germline V gene, CDR1 is SGHRS and CDR2 is YFSETQ. V shed 3 bases, J shed 6 bases, and the junction held 6 bases outside the gene matches. The DNA of the CDR3 is TGCGCCAGCAGCTGGACAGGTGTCGGTCAGCCCCAGCATTTT. Its translation: CASSWTGVGQPQHF.

This clone was seen a few times. This chain links TRBV30 with TRBJ2-1, with a tentative D call TRBD1 (5 bases). The CDR3 runs 12 residues. V was pared by 8 bases and J by 4 bases, with 12 bases between. CDR1 and CDR2 from the germline V gene are GTSNPN and SVGIG (reference sequence). In DNA form, the CDR3 reads TGTGCCGGTAGTAGGGGTTACAATGAGCAGTTCTTC. This gives the protein CAGSRGYNEQFF.

As for this clone: An end of the junction differs from the germline gene, which may be a read error. The chain joins TRBV19 to TRBJ1-5; 12 positions agree with TRBD1. CDR3 size: 13 residues. CDR1 is LNHDA and CDR2 is SQIVND in the germline V gene (reference sequence). The CDR3 is CASSGTGTGGRDF. CDR3 nucleotide sequence: TGTGCCAGTAGTGGCACCGGGACAGGGGGCCGCGATTTT.

The rearrangement uses TRBV9 and TRBJ2-7, with 10 nucleotides matching TRBD2. The CDR3 is 13 amino acids. Per the germline V gene, CDR1 is SGDLS and CDR2 is YYNGEE. V lost 3 bases, J lost 3 bases, and 0 bases stayed unmatched. CDR3 in amino acids: CASSERGGYEQYF. CDR3 DNA sequence: TGTGCCAGCAGCGAGCGGGGGGGCTACGAGCAGTACTTC. The full variable domain, completed using reference TRBV9 and TRBJ2-7, is DSGVTQTPKHLITATGQRVTLRCSPRSGDLSVYWYQQSLDQGLQFLIQYYNGEERAKGNILERFSAQQFPDLHSELNLSSLELGDSALYFCASSERGGYEQYFGPGTRLTVT.

This chain connects TRBV4-1 to TRBJ2-3; TRBD2 matches 9 bases. Germline-derived CDR1 and CDR2 are MGHRA and YSYEKL. Germline trimming cut 4 bases from V and 3 bases from J; bases unmatched to any gene: 8. The CDR3 spans 16 residues. In nucleotides, the CDR3 is TGCGCCAGCAGCCCGCGGAAGAGCGGGGGGACAGATACGCAGTATTTT. Amino acid sequence: CASSPRKSGGTDTQYF.

The rearrangement links TRBV24-1 to TRBJ2-3, with D uncertain. This CDR3 spans 12 amino acids. V was clipped by 2 bases and J by 6 bases, with 5 bases between them. Germline V gene lookup returns CDR1 KGHDR and CDR2 SFDVKD. The chain's CDR3 is CATSDWSDTQYF. CDR3 sequence (DNA): TGTGCCACCAGTGATTGGAGCGATACGCAGTATTTT.